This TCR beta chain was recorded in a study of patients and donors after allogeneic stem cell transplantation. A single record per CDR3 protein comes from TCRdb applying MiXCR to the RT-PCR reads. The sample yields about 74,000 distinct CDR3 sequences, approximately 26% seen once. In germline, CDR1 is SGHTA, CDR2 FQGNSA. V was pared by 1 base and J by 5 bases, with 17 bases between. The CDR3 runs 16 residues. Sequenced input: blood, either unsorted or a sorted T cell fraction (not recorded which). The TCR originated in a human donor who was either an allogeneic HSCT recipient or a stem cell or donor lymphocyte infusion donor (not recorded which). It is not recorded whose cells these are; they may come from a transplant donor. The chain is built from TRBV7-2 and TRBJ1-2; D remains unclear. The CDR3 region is CASSLGRGMESYGYTF. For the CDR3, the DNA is TGTGCCAGCAGCTTAGGTCGGGGAATGGAATCTTATGGCTACACCTTC.